Presented here are 28 T cell receptor beta chains from one specimen sequenced in a study of blood T cells in healthy people across ages. It was with a sample-barcoded 5' primer and a J-beta primer mix that a second PCR of roughly 7 to 11 cycles was run. TCRdb re-called the 5' RACE reads through MiXCR, storing one row per CDR3 protein. Found here are about 930,000 distinct CDR3 sequences, 25% to 35% of them singletons; the top ten hold roughly a tenth. These records were also assigned to another study, of T cells of mothers and their children.

Sequencing was performed on blood. All receptors derive from a woman between 35 and 50 years old in good health.

For this clonotype: This may be a read error: a much more frequent sequence differs by one nucleotide. The rearrangement links TRBV2 to TRBJ2-7; 8 bases line up with TRBD1. This CDR3 has 12 amino acids. Germline assignment: CDR1 SNHLY and CDR2 FYNNEI. The CDR3: CAGSGQGIEQYF. The CDR3 bases are TGTGCCGGCAGTGGACAGGGTATCGAGCAGTACTTC.

This clonotype was counted only a few times. The J gene is TRBJ2-1, the V gene TRBV20-1; possibly TRBD2 for D (6 bases). CDR1 and CDR2 (germline): DFQATT, SNEGSKA (reference sequence). Trimming removed 2 bases from V and 6 bases from J, with 14 bases in between. CDR3 size: 14 residues. CDR3 region: CSARPTSYLNEQFF. CDR3 bases: TGCAGTGCTAGACCGACTAGTTATCTCAATGAGCAGTTCTTC.

The rearrangement uses TRBV7-9 and TRBJ1-2; possibly TRBD1 for D (6 bases). The CDR3 consists of 14 residues. Trimming shortened V by 8 bases and J by 6 bases, and 19 bases separated the two germline ends. CDR1 and CDR2 from the germline V gene are SEHNR and FQNEAQ (reference sequence). CDR3 sequence: CASGWGLEGHGYTF. In DNA, the CDR3 is TGTGCCAGCGGCTGGGGGCTGGAAGGGCATGGCTACACCTTC.

Only one count was recorded for this clonotype. The chain combines TRBV5-1 with TRBJ2-5; TRBD1 matches at 7 bases. CDR1 SGHRS and CDR2 YFSETQ come from the germline V gene. The length of the CDR3 is 18 residues. V lost 5 bases and J lost 0; bases outside the gene matches: 16. DNA of the CDR3: TGCGCCAGCAGTCACCACCGGGACAGTATATTGTACCAAGAGACCCAGTACTTC. Its protein is CASSHHRDSILYQETQYF.

This rearrangement joins TRBV28 to TRBJ2-1; TRBD2 might be the D (6 bases). V lost 5 bases, J lost 4 bases, and 15 bases lay in between. CDR3 size: 15 residues. Germline V gene sequence: CDR1 MDHEN, CDR2 SYDVKM. The CDR3 loop reads CASSRDRAGYNEQFF. The CDR3 DNA follows: TGTGCCAGCAGTCGCGATCGGGCGGGGTACAATGAGCAGTTCTTC.

There are a few counts of this clonotype. The gene calls are TRBV9 and TRBJ2-5, with 7 nucleotides matching TRBD1. CDR3 length: 15 residues. Germline V gene sequence: CDR1 SGDLS, CDR2 YYNGEE. The J segment lost 3 bases and the V segment lost 4 bases, leaving 9 bases of the junction unmatched. CDR3 sequence: CASSSPDRVEETQYF. The CDR3, as DNA: TGTGCCAGCAGCTCCCCCGACAGGGTAGAAGAGACCCAGTACTTC.

V usage is TRBV30 and J usage is TRBJ1-5; weak D call: TRBD1 (5 bases). V was cut by 1 base and J by 4 bases, with 8 bases left in between. The germline gives CDR1 GTSNPN, CDR2 SVGIG (reference sequence). This CDR3 region has 13 residues. CDR3 sequence reads: CAWSATENQPQHF. The CDR3 bases are TGTGCCTGGAGTGCGACAGAGAATCAGCCCCAGCATTTT.

This clonotype has only a few counts. This chain uses TRBV14 with TRBJ2-7; possibly TRBD1 for D (6 bases). Germline CDR1 reads SGHDN; CDR2 reads FVKESK. The CDR3 spans 14 residues. V lost 3 bases and J 0 bases, leaving 9 bases between the germline ends. The CDR3 reads CASSQGTHSYEQYF. The DNA of the CDR3 is TGTGCCAGCAGCCAGGGGACACACTCCTACGAGCAGTACTTC.

Concerning this clonotype itself: Germline and junction disagree at one end, which may indicate a read error. The chain joins TRBV5-6 to TRBJ1-4; possible D gene TRBD1, 5 bases. The CDR3 consists of 16 residues. From germline, CDR1 is SGHDT and CDR2 YYEEEE. CDR3: CASSSGTGATNEKRFF. DNA of the CDR3: TGTGCCAGCAGCTCCGGGACGGGCGCAACTAATGAAAAACGGTTTTTT.

CDR3 loop: CASGWVLGVYGYTF. Here the CDR3 DNA reads TGTGCTAGTGGTTGGGTACTGGGCGTCTATGGCTACACCTTC. The rearrangement links TRBV12-5 to TRBJ1-2; D uncertain. The V gene lost 4 bases and the J gene lost 4 bases, with 13 bases spanning the gap. The CDR3 sequence is 14 residues long. Per the germline V gene, CDR1 is LGHNT and CDR2 is FRNRAP.

In its sample, this clonotype was seen many times. This sequence joins TRBV5-1 and TRBJ2-5; a possible D gene is TRBD2 (5 bases). V was trimmed by 0 bases and J by 5 bases, leaving 11 bases between them. This CDR3 contains 14 residues. Germline values: CDR1 SGHRS, CDR2 YFSETQ. CDR3 nucleotides: TGCGCCAGCAGCTTGGTGGAGGTTGGGGAGACCCAGTACTTC. Translation: CASSLVEVGETQYF.

The chain recombines TRBV15 with TRBJ2-3; tentative D call: TRBD2 (6 bases). Looked up from germline, CDR1 is LNHNV and CDR2 is YYDKDF (reference sequence). The CDR3 runs to 18 residues. V lost 0 bases and J 2 bases, leaving 18 bases between the germline ends. In DNA form, the CDR3 reads TGTGCCACCAGCAGAGATCCCCTTTTCGGCGGGGCCACAGATACGCAGTATTTT. This gives the protein CATSRDPLFGGATDTQYF.

The chain is built from TRBV5-8 and TRBJ1-1; D is ambiguous. The CDR3 loop spans 13 amino acids. Germline values: CDR1 SGHTS, CDR2 YDEGEE. V was pared by 5 bases and J by 0 bases, with 8 bases between. The CDR3 DNA reads as TGTGCCAGCAGGTGGTTGTTGAACACTGAAGCTTTCTTT. Translation gives CASRWLLNTEAFF.

This clonotype was observed many times. J is TRBJ2-7 and V is TRBV5-1; D is unresolved. Trimming took off 7 bases at V and 4 bases at J, with 12 bases between the two ends. The CDR3 loop spans 12 amino acids. From germline, CDR1 is SGHRS and CDR2 YFSETQ. Here the CDR3 DNA reads TGCGCCAGCCGTTTAATTGGGTACGAGCAGTACTTC. Translated, it gives CASRLIGYEQYF.

The V gene is TRBV9, the J gene TRBJ2-6; the D is unclear. Germline CDR1 SGDLS, CDR2 YYNGEE. The V end was cut by 2 bases, the J end by 2 bases, with 8 bases between. This CDR3 spans 15 amino acids. The CDR3 loop is CASSVRPAGANVLTF. CDR3 nucleotides: TGTGCCAGCAGCGTCCGTCCCGCTGGGGCCAACGTCCTGACTTTC. The whole variable domain, remainder taken from reference TRBV9 and TRBJ2-6, is DSGVTQTPKHLITATGQRVTLRCSPRSGDLSVYWYQQSLDQGLQFLIQYYNGEERAKGNILERFSAQQFPDLHSELNLSSLELGDSALYFCASSVRPAGANVLTFGAGSRLTVL.

This clonotype has a handful of counts. The chain recombines TRBV7-2 with TRBJ2-4; D is possibly TRBD1 or TRBD2 (6 bases each). Trimming removed 5 bases from V and 13 bases from J, with 18 bases in between. The germline V gene encodes CDR1 SGHTA and CDR2 FQGNSA. This CDR3 has 13 residues. CDR3 residues: CASSPHPSGAQYF. DNA for the CDR3: TGTGCCAGCAGCCCACATCCTTCGGGGGCCCAGTACTTC.

This clonotype showed up many times. The chain uses TRBV6-5 and TRBJ2-1; a possible D gene is TRBD2 (6 bases). The CDR3 sequence is 15 residues long. V was pared by 5 bases and J by 8 bases, with 19 bases between. Germline CDR1 and CDR2: MNHEY and SVGAGI. The CDR3 sequence is CASSPWRDSPDEQFF. For the CDR3, the DNA is TGTGCCAGCAGTCCATGGCGGGACTCGCCCGATGAGCAGTTCTTC.

This clonotype has a handful of counts. This chain connects TRBV27 to TRBJ2-2, with a possible D match to TRBD2 (6 bases). The germline V gene has CDR1 MNHEY and CDR2 SMNVEV (reference sequence). V lost 6 bases to trimming and J lost 6 bases, with 8 bases between them. This CDR3 has 12 residues. The CDR3 DNA reads TGTGCCAGCAGGGAGGGTCCCGGGGAGCTGTTTTTT. It yields the protein CASREGPGELFF.

The V gene is TRBV7-3, the J gene TRBJ2-1; tentatively, D is TRBD1 (6 bases). The V end lost 4 bases, the J end lost 7 bases, and 11 bases lay between the germline ends. This CDR3 is 13 amino acids long. Germline V lookup: CDR1 SGHTA, CDR2 FQGTGA. The CDR3 loop reads CASSSNRVNEQFF. The DNA for the CDR3 is TGTGCCAGCAGCTCAAACAGGGTTAATGAGCAGTTCTTC.

This clonotype was seen repeatedly, ten times or more. The V and J genes are TRBV20-1 and TRBJ2-3; TRBD2 might be the D (5 bases). CDR3 length: 11 residues. Germline V lookup: CDR1 DFQATT, CDR2 SNEGSKA (reference sequence). Trimming stripped 6 bases from V and 6 bases from J, with 10 bases between. The CDR3 bases are TGCAGTGCGGAGGTCCGGGATACGCAGTATTTT. The encoded protein is CSAEVRDTQYF.

J is TRBJ2-1 and V is TRBV6-1, with D possibly matching TRBD2 (5 bases). The better agreement between TRBJ2-7 and the DNA end casts doubt on the J call. The CDR3 covers 15 residues. The germline V gene has CDR1 MNHNS and CDR2 SASEGT. The CDR3 DNA sequence: TGTGCCAGCCGCGAAGCGCAGGCGGGCTACAATGAGCAGTACTTC. It encodes CASREAQAGYNEQYF.

V is TRBV18 and J is TRBJ2-7, with 8 bases fitting TRBD1. V lost 2 bases, J lost 2 bases, and 5 bases stayed unmatched. Germline V gives CDR1 KGHSH, CDR2 LQKENI. This CDR3 comprises 15 residues. CDR3 protein: CASSPVPGQAYEQYF. CDR3 DNA sequence: TGTGCCAGCTCACCAGTTCCGGGACAGGCCTACGAGCAGTACTTC.

The rearrangement joins TRBV5-4 to TRBJ2-7; 8 bases are shared with TRBD1. The ends lost 2 bases at V and 0 bases at J; junction bases unmatched: 13. Per germline, CDR1 SGHNT and CDR2 YYREEE (reference sequence). This CDR3 has 18 residues. CDR3 sequence: CASSFAGGGVQFSYEQYF. CDR3 DNA sequence: TGTGCCAGCAGCTTCGCAGGGGGCGGAGTACAGTTCTCCTACGAGCAGTACTTC.

For this clonotype: A junction boundary mismatches the germline segment, possibly from a read error. The gene calls are TRBV27 and TRBJ1-5, with D uncertain. The germline gives CDR1 MNHEY, CDR2 SMNVEV (reference sequence). CDR3 length equals 15 residues. The CDR3, as DNA: TGTGCCAGCAGCCCAACGACCGGGGTTGGGCAGCCCCGGCATTTT. The encoded protein is CASSPTTGVGQPRHF.

The chain employs TRBV28 and TRBJ2-4; perhaps D is TRBD1 or TRBD2 (6 bases each). The CDR3 totals 13 residues. The V gene lost 5 bases and the J gene lost 8 bases, with 13 bases spanning the gap. Germline V gene sequence: CDR1 MDHEN, CDR2 SYDVKM. The CDR3 reads CASSLPGADIQYF. CDR3 nucleotide sequence: TGTGCCAGCAGTCTCCCGGGGGCTGACATTCAGTACTTC.

This clonotype occurred many times. The gene calls are TRBV15 and TRBJ2-1; a possible D gene is TRBD1 (5 bases). CDR3 size: 15 residues. Trimming shortened V by 5 bases and J by 1 base, and 12 bases separated the two germline ends. The germline CDR1 and CDR2 sequences are LNHNV and YYDKDF (reference sequence). The CDR3 is CATSGRRDSYNEQFF. For the CDR3, the DNA is TGTGCCACCAGCGGCCGCAGGGATTCCTACAATGAGCAGTTCTTC.

This clonotype was picked up one time. Just one base apart from a much larger clone, this may be a read error. The CDR3 bases are TGCGCCTGCAGCGTCGGATCGAACTACGAGCAGTACTTC. This gives the protein CACSVGSNYEQYF. The chain couples TRBV5-1 to TRBJ2-7; no clear D gene. This CDR3 has 13 amino acids. Per germline, CDR1 SGHRS and CDR2 YFSETQ.

Ten or more counts support this clonotype. The chain carries TRBV29-1 and TRBJ1-4; D gene uncertain. The germline V gene has CDR1 SQVTM and CDR2 ANQGSEA. The CDR3 spans 12 residues. The germline V and J ends were trimmed by 2 bases and 10 bases, with 11 bases remaining between them. CDR3 coding DNA: TGCAGCGTTGAATTAGCGTGGGGAAAACTGTTTTTT. It is translated as CSVELAWGKLFF.